The rows below give T cell receptor beta chains drawn from one sample of a study of T cell responses to AZD1222 COVID-19 vaccine. Some clones are missing from TCRdb's copy, which holds only in-frame ones; the method was immunoSEQ multiplex PCR. The table records 100,000 to 150,000 clones, 75% to 95% of them present only once. The starting material was peripheral blood, obtained on day 0 of AZD1222 vaccination. These receptors were taken from an adult in good health. Each CDR3 is given with its conserved first and last residue. Fields, in order: J gene, V gene, CDR3 length, CDR3 protein.

TRBJ2-3,TRBV7-9,15,CASSYKGGGTDTQYF
TRBJ2-3,TRBV13,15,CASSPTGGLTDTQYF
TRBJ1-5,TRBV7-2,13,CASSQRGNQPQHF
TRBJ2-1,TRBV29-1,15,CSVARLAGADNEQFF
TRBJ1-6,TRBV7-9,15,CASSSQTGFNSPLHF
TRBJ2-5,TRBV27,14,CASSLAGVRETQYF
TRBJ2-1,TRBV3-1/TRBV3-2,15,CASSLGQGSPNEQFF
TRBJ2-7,TRBV27,14,CASSASIGPYEQYF
TRBJ1-6,TRBV6-5,15,CASREPTGRNSPLHF
TRBJ1-3,TRBV5-6,13,CASSGISGNTIYF
TRBJ1-6,TRBV30,17,CAWSEWGPGSSNSPLHF
TRBJ1-2,TRBV5-1,15,CASSSQTGVDYGYTF
TRBJ1-4,TRBV10-1,17,CASIVAQGAPTNEKLFF
TRBJ2-7,TRBV30,13,CASSVGVGAEQYF
TRBJ1-1,TRBV6-5,15,CASSQRTRGNTEAFF
TRBJ2-1,TRBV11-2,14,CASSLGRGRNEQFF
TRBJ1-3,TRBV4-3,17,CASSQDEGPGRGNTIYF
TRBJ2-7,TRBV10-3,17,CAIRDDGTSGGAYEQYF
TRBJ1-1,TRBV28,15,CASSPHRGRSTEAFF
TRBJ1-3,TRBV7-9,12,CASKGSGNTIYF
TRBJ2-1,TRBV3-1/TRBV3-2,16,CASRLGLRGRRDEQFF
TRBJ1-1,TRBV6-5,13,CASHREANTEAFF
TRBJ2-1,TRBV6-5,14,CAVRTSGGVNEQFF
TRBJ1-2,TRBV7-9,14,CASSLEAGAHGYTF
TRBJ2-1,TRBV7-9,17,CASSFVPLAGPYNEQFF
TRBJ2-7,TRBV5-6,14,CASSLYRFRYEQYF
TRBJ1-3,TRBV4-2,17,CASSPRSSGKFGNTIYF
TRBJ1-3,TRBV19,14,CASGYPSSGNTIYF
TRBJ1-3,TRBV9,15,CASSVVGAAGNTIYF
TRBJ2-3,TRBV23-1,13,CASSRRGLDTQYF
TRBJ1-4,TRBV19,15,CASSVDRPIKGKLFF
TRBJ1-5,TRBV2,14,CASSATGGDQPQHF
TRBJ2-3,TRBV7-8,16,CASSFGTSGLPGTQYF
TRBJ2-7,TRBV14,12,CASSQGSYEQYF
TRBJ2-4,TRBV4-2,17,CASSQELTQIAKNIQYF
TRBJ1-6,TRBV5-4,12,CASSLRNSPLHF
TRBJ1-5,TRBV19,16,CASSIQGRSLNQPQHF
TRBJ2-1,TRBV4-1,18,CASSQVDMGLGGQNEQFF
TRBJ2-1,TRBV5-6,14,CASSWGGGYNEQFF
TRBJ2-2,TRBV7-2,13,CASSLVTDGELFF
TRBJ1-5,TRBV4-3,15,CASSLMTGSNQPQHF
TRBJ2-3,TRBV7-2,17,CASSPRLAGGHTDTQYF
TRBJ2-5,TRBV20-1,14,CSASSGTGKETQYF
TRBJ1-1,TRBV27,11,CASKRHTEAFF
TRBJ2-4,TRBV7-9,15,CASSLGTPAKNIQYF